This T cell receptor (beta chain) was identified in a study of T cell responses to AZD1222 COVID-19 vaccine. About this clone itself: Its specificity is not known.

This CDR3 is 17 amino acids long. The germline V gene encodes CDR1 SGHTA and CDR2 FQGNSA. V trimming: 5 bases; J trimming: 5 bases; junction bases outside the gene matches: 16. Here immunoSEQ multiplex PCR was the method, and the copy in TCRdb shows in-frame clones only, minus some. There are over 150,000 clones in the sample; over 75% occur only once, and 2.5% to 3% lies in the top ten. Findings and limits, study-wide: In a largely white British group with more females than males, clonal diversity was possibly underestimated. Variant regions that are unmutated are reportedly the target of nearly half of spike-specific TCRs.

V is TRBV7-2 and J is TRBJ2-3; 7 nucleotides line up with TRBD2. The specimen was peripheral blood, collected on day 0 of AZD1222 vaccination. This clonotype was obtained from an adult in good health. Here the CDR3 reads CASSPTPKGGGGDTQYF. In nucleotides, the CDR3 is TGTGCCAGCAGCCCAACGCCCAAGGGCGGGGGTGGAGATACGCAGTATTTT.